The present T cell receptor beta chain was sequenced within a study of shared clonotypes between healthy human individuals. CD45RO-negative, CCR7-selected cells formed the naive CD8 fraction, which excluded terminally differentiated effector memory CD45RA+ cells. All the donors were Caucasian adults who lived in Nashville, Tennessee. The CDR3 is made up of 14 amino acids. Trimming removed 1 base at V and 0 bases at J, with 6 bases between. The V gene's germline CDR1 is WSHSY and CDR2 SAAADI. The assay was immunoSEQ multiplex PCR, and TCRdb's table has in-frame clones only and misses some. Of roughly 1,800,000 clones listed, approximately 94% are singletons. As regards this clone: Its antigen is as yet unknown.

Study results and limitations: Roughly 5% of naive CD4 clonotypes were shared across a handful of donors.

This TCR was sampled from a man between 18 and 29 years old in good health. The sequencing sample was made of naive CD8+ T cells sorted from blood. The rearrangement joins TRBV10-2 to TRBJ1-1; a weak D match, TRBD1 (5 bases). The CDR3 protein is CASSEWGMNTEAFF. The CDR3 DNA sequence: TGCGCCAGCAGTGAGTGGGGGATGAACACTGAAGCTTTCTTT.